A selection of T cell receptor beta chains follows, all from one sample in a study of T cell repertoires in ileal Crohn's disease. The data were produced by immunoSEQ multiplex PCR, yet TCRdb's version contains in-frame clones alone and is incomplete. This sample carries approximately 15,000 clones, 75% to 80% of them seen once, and the ten largest clones take about 4%. Specimen: ileal tissue. All receptors derive from an adult with Crohn's disease. The CDR3 runs from the conserved cysteine through the conserved F or W. D genes are given only for firm matches. A clone size is listed for some rows: how often the clone was seen (once, few, many), or a class if it is expanded.

TRBJ2-3,TRBV5-4,.,.,TGTGCCAGCAGTCTACCCGGGACGACTGGCACAGATACGCAGTATTTT,CASSLPGTTGTDTQYF
TRBJ2-2,TRBV9,TRBD2,once,TGTGCCAGCAGCGTACAAGCGGGAGGGGGCACCGGGGAGCTGTTTTTT,CASSVQAGGGTGELFF
TRBJ1-5,TRBV5-1,.,.,TGCGCCAGCAGCCCGGACGGACAGCCAAATCAGCCCCAGCATTTT,CASSPDGQPNQPQHF
TRBJ2-7,TRBV27,.,once,TGTGCCAGCAGTCCTAACCGGGAGTCCTACGAGCAGTACTTC,CASSPNRESYEQYF
TRBJ1-5,TRBV5-4,TRBD1,.,TGTGCCAGCAGCCCGGACAGGGGCAGCAATCAGCCCCAGCATTTT,CASSPDRGSNQPQHF
TRBJ1-3,TRBV2,TRBD1,.,TGTGCCAGCAGTTTTGGACAGGCCGCCTCTGGAAACACCATATATTTT,CASSFGQAASGNTIYF
TRBJ2-5,TRBV19,TRBD2,once,TGTGCCAGTAGTAAGGGACTAGCGGGAGAGACCCAGTACTTC,CASSKGLAGETQYF
TRBJ1-1,TRBV5-6,.,.,TGTGCCAGCAGCTTGGGGACAGCGGTAATAGCTTTCTTT,CASSLGTAVIAFF
TRBJ2-3,TRBV9,TRBD2,.,TGTGCCAGCAGCGTAGAGGCGGGGGGCCGCACAGATACGCAGTATTTT,CASSVEAGGRTDTQYF
TRBJ2-3,TRBV5-6,.,.,TGTGCCAGCAGCCGTGGGGTAGCCGGGGCAGATACGCAGTATTTT,CASSRGVAGADTQYF
TRBJ2-3,TRBV7-3,TRBD2,.,TGTGCCAGCAGCTTAAATCCTAGCGGGGTAGATACGCAGTATTTT,CASSLNPSGVDTQYF
TRBJ2-7,TRBV5-4,TRBD1,.,TGTGCCAGCAGCTTCGACAGGGCTACATACGAGCAGTACTTC,CASSFDRATYEQYF
TRBJ1-1,TRBV5-1,TRBD1,.,TGCGCCAGCAGCCTCGGGACAGGGGGTCCTTACACTGAAGCTTTCTTT,CASSLGTGGPYTEAFF
TRBJ1-1,TRBV6-5,.,.,TGTGCCAGCAGTTTGGACGGTTGGGGCACTGAAGCTTTCTTT,CASSLDGWGTEAFF
TRBJ2-3,TRBV6-1,.,.,TGTGCCAGCAGTGAGGGGGACTTGTACACAGATACGCAGTATTTT,CASSEGDLYTDTQYF
TRBJ2-7,TRBV28,.,medium-sized,TGTGCCAGCAGTCCCTGGGGCGGGGGCGAGGGCTACGAGCAGTACTTC,CASSPWGGGEGYEQYF
TRBJ2-4,TRBV6-1,.,.,TGTGCCAGCAGTGAAACAATATTAGGCATTCAGTACTTC,CASSETILGIQYF
TRBJ1-5,TRBV15,.,once,TGTGCCACCAGCAGAGAGCCGCTTCAGCCCCAGCATTTT,CATSREPLQPQHF
TRBJ2-1,TRBV28,TRBD2,.,TGTGCCAGCACCAGGACTAGCGGCGGGTACAATGAGCAGTTCTTC,CASTRTSGGYNEQFF
TRBJ2-7,TRBV7-6,TRBD2,.,TGTGCCAGCAGCCAGATAGCGGGGGTAAACGAGCAGTACTTC,CASSQIAGVNEQYF
TRBJ2-5,TRBV18,TRBD1,.,TGTGCCAGCTCACCCGGGACAGCTGAGACCCAGTACTTC,CASSPGTAETQYF
TRBJ2-3,TRBV10-3,TRBD2,.,TGTGCCATCAGTGAGGGAAAACTAGCGGGAGTGAGGGATACGCAGTATTTT,CAISEGKLAGVRDTQYF
TRBJ1-2,TRBV4-1,TRBD1,.,TGCGCCAGCAGCCAAGAAGGGGGCTACGGCTACACCTTC,CASSQEGGYGYTF
TRBJ2-7,TRBV5-1,TRBD2,.,TGCGCCAGCAGCACCCAGCGGGGGGGCGGCTACGAGCAGTACTTC,CASSTQRGGGYEQYF
TRBJ1-4,TRBV29-1,.,.,TGCAGCGTCGTACTCGATTGGGGAGAAAAACTGTTTTTT,CSVVLDWGEKLFF
TRBJ2-3,TRBV7-2,TRBD2,.,TGTGCCAGCAGCTTATACGCGCGGGGGGGCACAGATACGCAGTATTTT,CASSLYARGGTDTQYF
TRBJ1-2,TRBV5-6,TRBD1,.,TGTGCCAGCAGCGGGGGACAGGGGATTTACTATGGCTACACCTTC,CASSGGQGIYYGYTF
TRBJ2-5,TRBV5-1,.,.,TGCGCCAGCAGCTCCGCTTCGGGGGAATGGGAGACCCAGTACTTC,CASSSASGEWETQYF
TRBJ2-1,TRBV2,.,.,TGTGCCATCCTGACGGTCTCTCGCTCCTACAATGAGCAGTTCTTC,CAILTVSRSYNEQFF
TRBJ2-2,TRBV18,.,large,TGTGCCAGCTCACCGCGGAAGGGACCGAACACCGGGGAGCTGTTTTTT,CASSPRKGPNTGELFF
TRBJ2-7,TRBV6-5,TRBD1,.,TGTGCCAGTAGCCGAGGGGACAGGGGCTACGAGCAGTACTTC,CASSRGDRGYEQYF
TRBJ1-5,TRBV27,.,few,TGTGCCAGCAGTAGAGGGGGTAATCAGCCCCAGCATTTT,CASSRGGNQPQHF
TRBJ2-7,TRBV27,.,.,TGTGCCAGCAGTTCAGGGTTGAACGAGCAGTACTTC,CASSSGLNEQYF
TRBJ1-5,TRBV27,.,.,TGTGCCAGTTCCCGGGGCTATAGCAATCAGCCCCAGCATTTT,CASSRGYSNQPQHF
TRBJ1-1,TRBV7-8,.,.,TGTGCCAGCAGCTTTCAGGACCCGCTTCCTGGGGATTCTACTGAAGCTTTCTTT,CASSFQDPLPGDSTEAFF
TRBJ1-1,TRBV25-1,TRBD1,few,TGTGCCAGCAGTGAAGCAACAGGGGGCGGCACTGAAGCTTTCTTT,CASSEATGGGTEAFF
TRBJ1-1,TRBV5-1,.,few,TGCGCCAGCAGCTTACAGCAGAACACTGAAGCTTTCTTT,CASSLQQNTEAFF
TRBJ1-1,TRBV5-4,.,few,TGTGCCAGCAGCTTAGGGACATCAGCTGAAGCTTTCTTT,CASSLGTSAEAFF
TRBJ2-1,TRBV5-6,TRBD2,.,TGTGCCAGCAGTCAAACTAGCGGGAGTTACAATGAGCAGTTCTTC,CASSQTSGSYNEQFF
TRBJ1-2,TRBV5-6,TRBD1,.,TGTGCCAGCAGGGCCTCCAGGGGGCTCATTTCTGGCTACACCTTC,CASRASRGLISGYTF
TRBJ2-2,TRBV7-2,TRBD1,.,TGTGCCAGCAGCCCTTTACAGGGGTTCACCGGGGAGCTGTTTTTT,CASSPLQGFTGELFF
TRBJ1-5,TRBV4-1,.,.,TGCGCCAGCAGCTTGGGGGTGTCGGGCAATCAGCCCCAGCATTTT,CASSLGVSGNQPQHF
TRBJ1-1,TRBV9,.,.,TGTGCCAGCAGCGCCGCGGGCGGGAACGAAGCTTTCTTT,CASSAAGGNEAFF
TRBJ1-2,TRBV2,.,.,TGTGCCAGCAGTGGGGAGGGGGGCTATGGCTACACCTTC,CASSGEGGYGYTF
TRBJ2-1,TRBV6-5,TRBD2,.,TGTGCCAGCAGTTACGGACTAGCGGGGTCCTACAATGAGCAGTTCTTC,CASSYGLAGSYNEQFF
TRBJ1-1,TRBV7-6,TRBD1,.,TGTGCCAGCAGCGCTAGACAGGGGCTTGAAGCTTTCTTT,CASSARQGLEAFF
TRBJ2-3,TRBV2,.,.,TGTGCCAGCAGCGAGCTCGGGGGAGCTAGCACAGATACGCAGTATTTT,CASSELGGASTDTQYF
TRBJ1-1,TRBV5-8,TRBD1,.,TGTGCCAGCAGCTTGGGGGTGGGACAGCCCCTGAACACTGAAGCTTTCTTT,CASSLGVGQPLNTEAFF
TRBJ1-2,TRBV7-9,.,.,TGTGCCACACCTCTTTTGGGATATGGCTACACCTTC,CATPLLGYGYTF
TRBJ1-2,TRBV6-5,.,few,TGTGCCAGCAGTCTCCACCGGGCGTCTAACTATGGCTACACCTTC,CASSLHRASNYGYTF
TRBJ1-3,TRBV5-1,.,few,TGCGCCAGCAGCTCACTAGCGGGAGGAAACACCATATATTTT,CASSSLAGGNTIYF
TRBJ1-2,TRBV5-6,.,.,TGTGCCAGCAGCTACGGACAGCAGACCTATGGCTACACCTTC,CASSYGQQTYGYTF